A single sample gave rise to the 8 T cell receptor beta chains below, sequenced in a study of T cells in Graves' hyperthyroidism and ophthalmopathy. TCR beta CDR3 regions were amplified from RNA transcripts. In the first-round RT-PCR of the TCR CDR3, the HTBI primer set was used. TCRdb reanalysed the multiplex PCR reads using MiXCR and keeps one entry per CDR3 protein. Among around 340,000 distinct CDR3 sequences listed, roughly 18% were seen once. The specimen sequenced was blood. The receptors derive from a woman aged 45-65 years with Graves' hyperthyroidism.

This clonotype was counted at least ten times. For the CDR3, the DNA is TGCGCCAGCAGCTTGGTGCACAGGGGGACGGACGAGCAGTACGTC. Translated, it gives CASSLVHRGTDEQYV. The chain recombines TRBV5-1 with TRBJ2-7; TRBD1 agrees at 8 bases. V dropped 0 bases and J dropped 5; count of bases not matched to a gene: 7. CDR3 length: 15 amino acids. Germline V lookup: CDR1 SGHRS, CDR2 YFSETQ.

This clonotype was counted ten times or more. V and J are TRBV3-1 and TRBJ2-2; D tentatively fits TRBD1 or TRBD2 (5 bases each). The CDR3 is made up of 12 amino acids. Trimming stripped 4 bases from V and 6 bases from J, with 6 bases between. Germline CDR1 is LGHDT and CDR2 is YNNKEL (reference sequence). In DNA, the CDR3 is TGTGCCAGCAGCCGAGGGGCCGGGGAGCTGTTTTTT. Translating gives CASSRGAGELFF.

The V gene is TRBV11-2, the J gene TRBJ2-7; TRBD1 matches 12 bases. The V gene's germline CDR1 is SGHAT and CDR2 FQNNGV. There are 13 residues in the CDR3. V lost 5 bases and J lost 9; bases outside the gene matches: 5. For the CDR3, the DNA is TGTGCCAGCAGCAGGGACAGGGGGCGGGGGCAGTACTTC. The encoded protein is CASSRDRGRGQYF.

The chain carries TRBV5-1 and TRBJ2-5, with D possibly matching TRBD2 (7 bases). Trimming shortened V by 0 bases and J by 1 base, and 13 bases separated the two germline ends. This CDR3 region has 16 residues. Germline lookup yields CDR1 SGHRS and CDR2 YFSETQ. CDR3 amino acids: CASSLGGGAGQETQYF. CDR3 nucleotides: TGCGCCAGCAGCTTGGGCGGGGGCGCGGGCCAAGAGACCCAGTACTTC.

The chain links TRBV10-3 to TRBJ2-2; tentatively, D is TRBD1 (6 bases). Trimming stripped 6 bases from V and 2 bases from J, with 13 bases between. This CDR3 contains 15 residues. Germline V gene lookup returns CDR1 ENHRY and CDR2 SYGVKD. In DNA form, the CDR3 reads TGTGCCATCAGGGACGGGACACCCAACACCGGGGAGCTGTTTTTT. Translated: CAIRDGTPNTGELFF.

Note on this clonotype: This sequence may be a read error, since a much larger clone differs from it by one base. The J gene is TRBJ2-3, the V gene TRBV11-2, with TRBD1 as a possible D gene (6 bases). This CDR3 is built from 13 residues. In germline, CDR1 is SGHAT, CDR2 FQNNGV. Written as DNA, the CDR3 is TGTGCCAGCAGCTTACTATCAGGGGATAGGCAGTATTTT. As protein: CASSLLSGDRQYF. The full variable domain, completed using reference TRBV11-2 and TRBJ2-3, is EAGVAQSPRYKIIEKRQSVAFWCNPISGHATLYWYQQILGQGPKLLIQFQNNGVVDDSQLPKDRFSAERLKGVDSTLKIQPAKLEDSAVYLCASSLLSGDRQYFGPGTRLTVL.

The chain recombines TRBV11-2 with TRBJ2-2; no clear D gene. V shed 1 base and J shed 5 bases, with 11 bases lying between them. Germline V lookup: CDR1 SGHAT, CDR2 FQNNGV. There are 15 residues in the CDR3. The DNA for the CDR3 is TGTGCCAGCAGCTTAGCGCTAACCGCGACCGGGGAGCTGTTTTTT. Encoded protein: CASSLALTATGELFF.

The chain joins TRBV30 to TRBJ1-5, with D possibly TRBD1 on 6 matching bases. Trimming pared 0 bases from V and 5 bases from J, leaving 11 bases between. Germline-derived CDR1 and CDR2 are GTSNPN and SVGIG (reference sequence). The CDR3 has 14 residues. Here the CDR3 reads CAWSVGQPHQPQHF. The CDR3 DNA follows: TGTGCCTGGAGTGTTGGACAGCCCCATCAGCCCCAGCATTTT.